What follows is one T cell receptor (beta chain) and its context. What it binds is not known. Other DNA sequences of this sample code for an identical CDR3. The sample belongs to a study of cytomegalovirus exposure and HLA in healthy donors. Overall study: An early data release held 80 million or so unique TCRs from HLA-typed donors.

Germline lookup yields CDR1 LNHDA and CDR2 SQIVND (reference sequence). This CDR3 has 13 amino acids. V dropped 4 bases and J dropped 3 bases, with 10 bases sitting between them. Regarding the study as a whole: The classifier, whose performance was assessed in both the original and validation cohorts, reportedly diagnosed cytomegalovirus status with high specificity and sensitivity. Some V segments (TRBV6-2 and TRBV6-3 among them) were excluded as indistinguishable.

Primers included in the PCR were 60 Vbeta and 13 Jbeta primers. TCRdb keeps only in-frame clones here, not all; method: immunoSEQ multiplex PCR. The sample consists of about 140,000 clones, roughly 85% of them appearing once. The sample comprised PBMCs. The receptor's source is a man aged 35 to 55 in good health and CMV-seropositive. The chain couples TRBV19 to TRBJ2-7, with a possible D match to TRBD1 (5 bases). CDR3 nucleotides: TGTGCCAGTAGTACAGGGTTGAGCTACGAGCAGTACTTC. Protein sequence: CASSTGLSYEQYF.